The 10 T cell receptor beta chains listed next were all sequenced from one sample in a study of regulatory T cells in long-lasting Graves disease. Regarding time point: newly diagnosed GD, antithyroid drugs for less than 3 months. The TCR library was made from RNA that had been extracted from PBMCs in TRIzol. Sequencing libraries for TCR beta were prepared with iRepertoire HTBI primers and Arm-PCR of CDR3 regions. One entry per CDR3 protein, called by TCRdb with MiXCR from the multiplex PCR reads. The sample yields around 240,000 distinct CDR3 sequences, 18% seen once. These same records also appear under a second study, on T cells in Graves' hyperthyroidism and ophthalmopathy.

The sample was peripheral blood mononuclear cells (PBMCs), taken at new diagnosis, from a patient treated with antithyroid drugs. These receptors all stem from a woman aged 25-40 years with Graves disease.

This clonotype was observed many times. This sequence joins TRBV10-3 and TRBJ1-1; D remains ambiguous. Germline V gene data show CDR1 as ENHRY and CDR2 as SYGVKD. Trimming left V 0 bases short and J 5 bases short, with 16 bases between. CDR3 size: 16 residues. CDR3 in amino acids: CAISESRTTLGTEAFF. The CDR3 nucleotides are TGTGCCATCAGTGAGTCCCGGACCACCCTCGGGACTGAAGCTTTCTTT.

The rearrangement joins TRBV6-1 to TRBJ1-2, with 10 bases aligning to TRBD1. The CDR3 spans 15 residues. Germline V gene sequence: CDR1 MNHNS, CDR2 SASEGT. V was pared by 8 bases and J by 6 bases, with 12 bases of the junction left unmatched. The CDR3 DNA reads TGTGCCAGCGCGCCAAAACCGGGACAGGGGAATGGCTACACCTTC. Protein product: CASAPKPGQGNGYTF.

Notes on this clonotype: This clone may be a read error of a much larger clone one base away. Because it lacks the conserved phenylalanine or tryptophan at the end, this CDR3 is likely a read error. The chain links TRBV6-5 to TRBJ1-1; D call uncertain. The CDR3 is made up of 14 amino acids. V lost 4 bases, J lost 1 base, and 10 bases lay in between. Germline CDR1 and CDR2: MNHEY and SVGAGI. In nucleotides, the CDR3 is TGTGCCAGCAGTTTTGGCCTGGGGAACACTGAAGCTTTCCTT. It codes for CASSFGLGNTEAFL.

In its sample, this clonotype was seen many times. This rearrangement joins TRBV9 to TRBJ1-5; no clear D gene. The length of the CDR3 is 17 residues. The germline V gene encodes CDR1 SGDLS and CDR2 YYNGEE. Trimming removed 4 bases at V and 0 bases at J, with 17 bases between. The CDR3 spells CASSPCSGERSNQPQHF. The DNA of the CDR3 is TGTGCCAGCAGCCCCTGCAGCGGAGAGCGTAGCAATCAGCCCCAGCATTTT. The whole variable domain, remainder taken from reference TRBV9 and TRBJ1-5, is DSGVTQTPKHLITATGQRVTLRCSPRSGDLSVYWYQQSLDQGLQFLIQYYNGEERAKGNILERFSAQQFPDLHSELNLSSLELGDSALYFCASSPCSGERSNQPQHFGDGTRLSIL.

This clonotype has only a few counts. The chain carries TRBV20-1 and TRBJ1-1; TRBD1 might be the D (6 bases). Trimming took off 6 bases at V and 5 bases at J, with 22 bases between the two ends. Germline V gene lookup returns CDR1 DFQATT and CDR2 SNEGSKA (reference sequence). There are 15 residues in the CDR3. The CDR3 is CSALRLMGGGTEAFF. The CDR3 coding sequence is TGCAGTGCCCTACGCCTGATGGGGGGCGGAACTGAAGCTTTCTTT.

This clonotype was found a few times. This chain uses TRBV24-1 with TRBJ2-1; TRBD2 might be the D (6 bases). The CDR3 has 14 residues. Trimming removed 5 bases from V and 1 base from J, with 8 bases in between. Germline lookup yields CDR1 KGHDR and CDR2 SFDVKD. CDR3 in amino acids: CATSASESYNEQFF. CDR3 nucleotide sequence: TGTGCCACCAGTGCTAGCGAGTCCTACAATGAGCAGTTCTTC.

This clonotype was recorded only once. The CDR3 here is CASTTRPSRGETQYF. The CDR3, as DNA: TGTGCCAGCACCACTAGACCCTCTCGCGGAGAGACCCAGTACTTC. The chain joins TRBV7-2 to TRBJ2-5, with a weak D call TRBD2 (5 bases). V gave up 7 bases and J gave up 4 bases, with 19 bases separating them. Germline CDR1 is SGHTA and CDR2 is FQGNSA. There are 15 residues in the CDR3.

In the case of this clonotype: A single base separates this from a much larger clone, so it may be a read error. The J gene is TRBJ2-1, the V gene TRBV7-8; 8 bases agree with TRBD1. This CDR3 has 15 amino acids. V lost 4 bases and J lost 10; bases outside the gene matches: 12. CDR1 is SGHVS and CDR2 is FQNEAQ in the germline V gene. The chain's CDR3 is CASSSPGQGVVEQFF. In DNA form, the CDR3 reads TGTGCCAGCAGCTCACCCGGACAGGGTGTTGTCGAGCAGTTCTTC.

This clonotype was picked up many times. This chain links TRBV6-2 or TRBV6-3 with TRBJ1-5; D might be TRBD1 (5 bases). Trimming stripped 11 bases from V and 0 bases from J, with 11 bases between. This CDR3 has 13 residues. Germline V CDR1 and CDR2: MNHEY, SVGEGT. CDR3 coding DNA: TGTGCCGGGGGGGACTATAGCAATCAGCCCCAGCATTTT. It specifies CAGGDYSNQPQHF.

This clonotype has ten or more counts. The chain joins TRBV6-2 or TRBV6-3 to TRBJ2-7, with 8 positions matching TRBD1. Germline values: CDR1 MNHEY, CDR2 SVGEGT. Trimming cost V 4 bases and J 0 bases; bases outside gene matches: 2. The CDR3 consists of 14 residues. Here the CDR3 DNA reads TGTGCCAGCAGTTCCGGGACAGGCTCCTACGAGCAGTACTTC. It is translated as CASSSGTGSYEQYF.